This TCR beta chain appears in the sequencing data of a study of cytomegalovirus exposure and HLA in healthy donors. Study-wide results and limits: There were some V segments, including TRBV6-2 and TRBV6-3, excluded as indistinguishable. Previously analyzed data showed that most TCR beta V segments were productive at a frequency of about 90% or about 30%. Rarity characterized most TCR sequences, yet some public TCRs appeared in many donors.

Unmatched junction bases numbered 5, after V lost 2 bases and J lost 4 bases. The CDR3 runs to 15 residues. Germline CDR1 is SGHNT and CDR2 is YYREEE (reference sequence). Worth noting for this clone: Its matching antigen is unknown.

Primers: 60 Vbeta forward and 13 Jbeta reverse. Per the study methods: Later work found 65 million to 90 million unique TCR beta chains, with 9.5 million to 14 million shared. TCRdb's copy holds only in-frame clones and misses some; the assay was immunoSEQ multiplex PCR. D and trimming come from the DNA, and the V and J calls and clone size come from that table. Of around 160,000 clones in the sample, 80% were seen once. The source is a human donor in good health. Input material: PBMCs. The chain carries TRBV5-4 and TRBJ2-1; 8 bases line up with TRBD2. This chain's CDR3 is CASSLRTSPYNEQFF. CDR3 DNA: TGTGCCAGCAGCTTAAGGACTAGCCCTTACAATGAGCAGTTCTTC.